The entry below gives a single T cell receptor (beta chain) sequence along with its context. Its antigen remains unidentified. This record comes from a study of T cells after yellow fever vaccination. Findings and caveats of the study: Subsequent to the booster, the majority of primary-vaccination clones reappeared (around 97% CD4, 80% to 90% CD8). Few clonotypes appeared in both CD4 and CD8 compartments. A weaker but faster secondary response was observed, peaking on day 5 versus 15.

Trimming removed 2 bases from V and 1 base from J, with 13 bases in between. Germline assignment: CDR1 SGHAT and CDR2 FQNNGV. This CDR3 is built from 16 residues. In TCRdb, the 5' RACE reads were re-called with MiXCR into one record per CDR3 protein. The sample consists of around 350,000 distinct CDR3 sequences, approximately 6% of them appearing once. The gene calls are TRBV11-2 and TRBJ2-3; D gene unclear. The sequence was obtained from a man aged 25 to 40 who received the YFV17D yellow fever vaccine. The sequencing used PBMCs, collected 5 days after the yellow fever booster vaccination. CDR3 residues: CASSLFQARGTDTQYF. CDR3 DNA sequence: TGTGCCAGCAGCTTATTTCAGGCCAGAGGCACAGATACGCAGTATTTT.